One sample yielded the 22 T cell receptor beta chains listed below, sequenced in a study of blood T cell repertoires in COVID-19. Some clones are missing from TCRdb's copy, which holds only in-frame ones; the method was immunoSEQ multiplex PCR. The sample has tens of thousands of clones, about nine tenths seen once; the top ten hold 1.5% to 2.5%. Sequenced material: peripheral blood. These receptors were obtained from a man in his thirties or forties with acute or convalescent COVID-19.

The chain carries TRBV19 and TRBJ1-6, with 10 bases matching TRBD1. Germline V gives CDR1 LNHDA, CDR2 SQIVND (reference sequence). This CDR3 is 18 amino acids long. V shed 9 bases and J 1 base; nucleotides not matched to a gene: 12. The DNA of the CDR3 is TGTGCCAGCCGGACGACAGGGGGCGGATGGTCCTATAATTCACCCCTCCACTTT. This encodes CASRTTGGGWSYNSPLHF.

This clone occurred once. The rearrangement uses TRBV5-8 and TRBJ2-3; D remains unclear. The V and J ends lost 4 bases and 0 bases respectively, with 9 bases between them. CDR1 SGHTS and CDR2 YDEGEE come from the germline V gene. The CDR3 is 14 amino acids. The CDR3 DNA reads TGTGCCAGCAGCCATGACTCTAGCACAGATACGCAGTATTTT. Translating it yields CASSHDSSTDTQYF.

The rearrangement uses TRBV4-3 and TRBJ2-3; 15 bases fit TRBD2. Per the germline V gene, CDR1 is LGHNA and CDR2 is YSLEER. The CDR3 totals 18 residues. J gave up 4 bases and V 0 bases, and 5 bases lay outside the gene matches. DNA of the CDR3: TGCGCCAGCAGCCAAGATGGGACTAGCGGGAGGAGGGCAGATACGCAGTATTTT. Its translation is CASSQDGTSGRRADTQYF.

The count of this clone is one. The rearrangement links TRBV25-1 to TRBJ1-6; no clear D. With 9 bases removed from V and 8 bases from J, the gap between germline ends came to 11 bases. CDR1 and CDR2 (germline): MGHDK, SYGVNS. The CDR3 spans 12 residues. The CDR3 region is CASSDSYSPLHF. The CDR3 nucleotides read TGTGCCAGTTCTGACTCATATTCACCCCTCCACTTT.

The chain has TRBV5-6 and TRBJ1-6; D might be TRBD1 (5 bases). Trimming cost V 1 base and J 9 bases, with 11 bases left between them. Looked up from germline, CDR1 is SGHDT and CDR2 is YYEEEE. The CDR3 length is 14 residues. The CDR3 bases are TGTGCCAGCAGCTTGCAGGTGGGGGGTTCACCCCTCCACTTT. Its protein is CASSLQVGGSPLHF.

The chain combines TRBV18 with TRBJ1-2; D ambiguous. CDR1 KGHSH and CDR2 LQKENI come from the germline V gene. The ends were cut back, 3 bases at V and 8 bases at J, with 13 bases in the middle. This CDR3 contains 13 residues. This CDR3 is CASSPEEAGGYTF. DNA for the CDR3: TGTGCCAGCTCACCCGAGGAGGCCGGCGGCTACACCTTC.

The chain couples TRBV29-1 to TRBJ2-1; 11 nucleotides agree with TRBD1. Germline CDR1 SQVTM, CDR2 ANQGSEA. Trimming removed 3 bases from V and 4 bases from J; junction bases left unmatched: 8. This CDR3 region has 16 residues. The CDR3 reads CSVDPWTGGAYNEQFF. For the CDR3, the DNA is TGCAGCGTTGACCCTTGGACAGGGGGCGCGTACAATGAGCAGTTCTTC.

The chain uses TRBV9 and TRBJ1-3, with 7 bases fitting TRBD1. CDR1 is SGDLS and CDR2 is YYNGEE in the germline V gene. The CDR3 runs to 17 residues. With V trimmed by 1 base and J by 3 bases, 10 bases remained unmatched. The CDR3 spells CASSVSRQGGYGNTIYF. The DNA for the CDR3 is TGTGCCAGCAGCGTAAGCAGACAGGGAGGATATGGAAACACCATATATTTT.

The chain couples TRBV3-1 (or the pseudogene TRBV3-2) to TRBJ1-2, with TRBD1 matching 7 bases. Trimming at V came to 5 bases and at J to 3 bases, leaving 9 bases not matched to a gene. CDR1 LGHDT and CDR2 YNNKEL come from the germline V gene (reference sequence). The CDR3 is 15 amino acids. The CDR3 coding sequence is TGTGCCAGCAGCTTGGGCCGAACAGGGGACTATGGCTACACCTTC. Its translation: CASSLGRTGDYGYTF.

This chain joins TRBV18 and TRBJ2-1; TRBD1 might be the D (6 bases). The CDR3 runs 17 residues. In germline, CDR1 is KGHSH, CDR2 LQKENI. The V gene lost 0 bases and the J gene lost 5 bases, with 17 bases spanning the gap. In DNA form, the CDR3 reads TGTGCCAGCTCACCACCTTGGGGGCAGGGGATCCACAATGAGCAGTTCTTC. Translated: CASSPPWGQGIHNEQFF.

This rearrangement joins TRBV19 to TRBJ2-5; D is undetermined. The CDR3 contains 12 residues. With 5 bases removed from V and 2 bases from J, the gap between germline ends came to 6 bases. Germline V gene sequence: CDR1 LNHDA, CDR2 SQIVND (reference sequence). The CDR3 region has the DNA TGTGCCAGTAGTGCCAGTCAAGAGACCCAGTACTTC. It specifies CASSASQETQYF.

The rearrangement joins TRBV6-5 to TRBJ1-1, with a tentative D call TRBD1 (5 bases). Trimming removed 0 bases at V and 8 bases at J, with 16 bases between. This CDR3 has 15 residues. Germline CDR1 MNHEY, CDR2 SVGAGI. The DNA of the CDR3 is TGTGCCAGCAGTTACTCGATTGGCTCCAAGGGGGAAGCTTTCTTT. It yields the protein CASSYSIGSKGEAFF.

The chain is built from TRBV5-8 and TRBJ2-2; no firm D call. V shed 5 bases and J shed 3 bases, with 5 bases lying between them. CDR3 size: 12 residues. The germline CDR1 and CDR2 sequences are SGHTS and YDEGEE. CDR3 loop: CASSTYTGELFF. In nucleotides, the CDR3 is TGTGCCAGCAGTACTTACACCGGGGAGCTGTTTTTT.

This chain uses TRBV18 with TRBJ1-5; D is unclear. CDR3 length equals 16 residues. Germline V CDR1 and CDR2: KGHSH, LQKENI. Trimming shortened V by 1 base and J by 0 bases, and 10 bases separated the two germline ends. The CDR3 is CASSPQMADSNQPQHF. The CDR3 DNA is TGTGCCAGCTCACCACAAATGGCGGATAGCAATCAGCCCCAGCATTTT.

The chain uses TRBV4-2 and TRBJ1-1; D is perhaps TRBD1 (6 bases). Trimming removed 0 bases at V and 7 bases at J, with 18 bases between. The V gene's germline CDR1 is LGHNA and CDR2 YNFKEQ. CDR3 length: 16 amino acids. CDR3 residues: CASSQDSGGLGYEAFF. CDR3 DNA sequence: TGTGCCAGCAGCCAAGACTCTGGGGGCCTGGGTTATGAAGCTTTCTTT.

The chain links TRBV5-1 to TRBJ2-1; TRBD1 matches at 8 bases. From germline, CDR1 is SGHRS and CDR2 YFSETQ. V was pared by 6 bases and J by 7 bases, with 9 bases of the junction left unmatched. The CDR3 runs 14 residues. This CDR3 is CASNSGDRTNEQFF. CDR3 coding DNA: TGCGCCAGCAACTCTGGGGACAGGACTAATGAGCAGTTCTTC.

This clone was observed a single time. The V call is TRBV5-1, the J call TRBJ2-1; 11 nucleotides agree with TRBD1. Unmatched junction bases numbered 3, after V lost 4 bases and J lost 3 bases. The germline V gene has CDR1 SGHRS and CDR2 YFSETQ. CDR3 length: 15 residues. The CDR3 spells CASSMGQGVYNEQFF. The CDR3 DNA reads as TGCGCCAGCAGCATGGGACAGGGGGTCTACAATGAGCAGTTCTTC.

This clone was seen only once. The V call is TRBV6-5, the J call TRBJ2-2; D is perhaps TRBD2 (5 bases). The CDR3 totals 12 residues. The ends were cut back, 6 bases at V and 5 bases at J, with 7 bases in the middle. Germline assignment: CDR1 MNHEY and CDR2 SVGAGI. For the CDR3, the DNA is TGTGCCAGCAGGAGACTAACCGGGGAGCTGTTTTTT. The encoded protein is CASRRLTGELFF.

The chain employs TRBV4-1 and TRBJ2-5; TRBD2 matches at 14 bases. With 4 bases clipped from V and 9 bases from J, the junction kept 7 bases outside the gene matches. The CDR3 consists of 15 residues. The germline V gene encodes CDR1 MGHRA and CDR2 YSYEKL. In nucleotides, the CDR3 is TGCGCCAGCAGCCCAAGGACTAGCGGGAGGTACGCCCAGTACTTC. Translation gives CASSPRTSGRYAQYF.

This chain joins TRBV6-6 and TRBJ1-3; D gene uncertain. CDR1 is MNHNY and CDR2 is SVGAGI in the germline V gene (reference sequence). CDR3 length: 14 amino acids. The ends were cut back, 6 bases at V and 0 bases at J, with 9 bases in the middle. CDR3 sequence reads: CASSQELSGNTIYF. CDR3 DNA: TGTGCCAGCAGCCAGGAACTCTCTGGAAACACCATATATTTT.

V usage is TRBV19 and J usage is TRBJ1-3; D not certain. V shed 3 bases and J shed 3 bases, with 3 bases lying between them. Germline V CDR1 and CDR2: LNHDA, SQIVND (reference sequence). The CDR3 extends over 12 amino acids. CDR3 nucleotides: TGTGCCAGTAGTATCAATGGAAACACCATATATTTT. Its protein product is CASSINGNTIYF.

The chain couples TRBV5-1 to TRBJ2-2; D might be TRBD1 (5 bases). In germline, CDR1 is SGHRS, CDR2 YFSETQ. The V gene lost 2 bases and the J gene lost 2 bases, with 10 bases spanning the gap. The length of the CDR3 is 15 residues. The CDR3 protein is CASSFNRFNTGELFF. The CDR3 DNA sequence: TGCGCCAGCAGCTTTAACAGGTTTAACACCGGGGAGCTGTTTTTT. Full variable domain (remainder filled in from reference TRBV5-1 and TRBJ2-2): KAGVTQTPRYLIKTRGQQVTLSCSPISGHRSVSWYQQTPGQGLQFLFEYFSETQRNKGNFPGRFSGRQFSNSRSEMNVSTLELGDSALYLCASSFNRFNTGELFFGEGSRLTVL.